This T cell receptor beta chain originates from a study of T cells after yellow fever vaccination. Points from the study as a whole: Peak timing came faster in the weaker secondary response, day 5 versus 15. There was a possibility that FACS-sorted repertoires contained abundant clonotypes contaminating from the bulk population. Clones that expanded after primary vaccination mostly reappeared after the booster (roughly 97% CD4, approximately 85% CD8).

This clonotype was seen ten or more times. Its antigen is still unknown. The CDR3 consists of 15 residues. Germline CDR1 is SQVTM and CDR2 is ANQGSEA. V dropped 4 bases and J dropped 4; count of bases not matched to a gene: 3. Via MiXCR, TCRdb re-called the 5' RACE reads, giving one row per CDR3 protein. The sample carries around 230,000 distinct CDR3 sequences, approximately 6.7% recorded once. This receptor was identified in a man in his thirties or forties who received the YFV17D yellow fever vaccine. The sequenced sample was CD4+ T cells sorted from PBMCs, obtained on the day of the yellow fever booster vaccination. The chain couples TRBV29-1 to TRBJ2-2; 13 bases are shared with TRBD2. The CDR3 loop is CSVGTSGSVTGELFF. The DNA for the CDR3 is TGCAGCGTTGGGACTAGCGGGAGTGTCACCGGGGAGCTGTTTTTT.